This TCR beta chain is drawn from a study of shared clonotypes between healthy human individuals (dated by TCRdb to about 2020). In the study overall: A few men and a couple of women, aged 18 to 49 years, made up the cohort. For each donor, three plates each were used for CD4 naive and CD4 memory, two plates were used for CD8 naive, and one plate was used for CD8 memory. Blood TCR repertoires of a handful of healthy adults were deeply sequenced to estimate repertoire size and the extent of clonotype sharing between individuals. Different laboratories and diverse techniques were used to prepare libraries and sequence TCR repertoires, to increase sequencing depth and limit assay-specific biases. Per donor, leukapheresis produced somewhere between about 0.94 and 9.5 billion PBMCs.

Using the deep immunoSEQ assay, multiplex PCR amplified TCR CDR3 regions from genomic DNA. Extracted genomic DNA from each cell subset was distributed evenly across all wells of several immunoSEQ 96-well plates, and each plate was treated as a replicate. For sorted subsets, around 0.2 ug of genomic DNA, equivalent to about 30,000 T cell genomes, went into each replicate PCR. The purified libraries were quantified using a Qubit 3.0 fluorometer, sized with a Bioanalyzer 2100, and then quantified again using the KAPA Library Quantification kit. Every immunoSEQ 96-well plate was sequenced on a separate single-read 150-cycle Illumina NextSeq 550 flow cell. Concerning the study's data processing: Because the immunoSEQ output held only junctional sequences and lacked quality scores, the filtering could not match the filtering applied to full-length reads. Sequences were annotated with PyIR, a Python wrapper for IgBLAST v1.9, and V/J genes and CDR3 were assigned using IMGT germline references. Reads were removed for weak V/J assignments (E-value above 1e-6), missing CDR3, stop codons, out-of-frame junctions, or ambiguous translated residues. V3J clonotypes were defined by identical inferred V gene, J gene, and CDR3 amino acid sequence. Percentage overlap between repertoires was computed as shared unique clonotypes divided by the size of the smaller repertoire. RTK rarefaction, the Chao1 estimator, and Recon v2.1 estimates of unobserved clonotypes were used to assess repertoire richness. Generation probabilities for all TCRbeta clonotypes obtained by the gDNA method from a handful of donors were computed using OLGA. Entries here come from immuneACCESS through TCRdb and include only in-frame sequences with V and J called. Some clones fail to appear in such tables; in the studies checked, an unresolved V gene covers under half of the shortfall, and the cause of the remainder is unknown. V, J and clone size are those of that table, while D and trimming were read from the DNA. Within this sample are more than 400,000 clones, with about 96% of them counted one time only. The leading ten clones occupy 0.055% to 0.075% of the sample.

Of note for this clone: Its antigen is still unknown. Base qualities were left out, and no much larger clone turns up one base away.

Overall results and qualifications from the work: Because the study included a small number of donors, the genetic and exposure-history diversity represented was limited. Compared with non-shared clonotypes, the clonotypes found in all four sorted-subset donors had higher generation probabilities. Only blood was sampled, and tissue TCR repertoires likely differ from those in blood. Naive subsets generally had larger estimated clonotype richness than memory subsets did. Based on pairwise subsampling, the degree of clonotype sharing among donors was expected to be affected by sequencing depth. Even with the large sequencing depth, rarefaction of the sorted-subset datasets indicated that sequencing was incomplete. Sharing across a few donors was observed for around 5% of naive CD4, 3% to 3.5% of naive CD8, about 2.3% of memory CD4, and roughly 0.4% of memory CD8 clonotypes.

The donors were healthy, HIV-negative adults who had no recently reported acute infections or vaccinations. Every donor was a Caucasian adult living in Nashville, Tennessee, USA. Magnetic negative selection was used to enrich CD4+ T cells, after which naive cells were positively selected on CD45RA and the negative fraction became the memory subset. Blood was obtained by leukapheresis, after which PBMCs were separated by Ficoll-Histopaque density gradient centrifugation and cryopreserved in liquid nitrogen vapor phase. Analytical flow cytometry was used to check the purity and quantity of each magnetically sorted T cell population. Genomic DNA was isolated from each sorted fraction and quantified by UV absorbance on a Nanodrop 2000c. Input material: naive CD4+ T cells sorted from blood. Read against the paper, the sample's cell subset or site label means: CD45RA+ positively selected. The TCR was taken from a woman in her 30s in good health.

The CDR3 protein sequence reads: CASSSGQGMNQPQHF. The nucleotides are TGTGCCAGCAGTTCCGGACAGGGGATGAATCAGCCCCAGCATTTT. Recombination connected TRBV27 to TRBJ1-5; TRBD1 lines up with 9 middle nucleotides. As encoded in the germline V gene (reference sequence), CDR1 is MNHEY while CDR2 is SMNVEV. There are 15 amino acids in the CDR3, from cysteine to phenylalanine inclusive. CDR3 DNA only is kept here, 45 bases in frame from base 1. Compared with germline, V lacks 4 bases and J lacks 4 bases; bases without a gene match: 5.